This TCR beta chain came from a study of CD8 T cells in ankylosing spondylitis. The CDR3 sequence is 17 residues long. The trim removed 3 bases at V and 1 base at J, leaving 5 bases unmatched. Per the germline V gene, CDR1 is SGHNT and CDR2 is YYREEE (reference sequence). Quantitative 5'-RACE with molecular barcodes produced the TCR beta libraries. TCRdb analysed the 5' RACE reads with MiXCR anew, one entry per CDR3 protein. The sample records about 400,000 distinct CDR3 sequences, 20% to 25% being singletons. Broader study findings: Matched ankylosing spondylitis synovial fluid reportedly showed significant enrichment of disease-linked clones. Disease-linked clones were found to be CD8+ and relatively rare in peripheral blood. Earlier studies detected some motif variants in reactive arthritis synovial fluid and blood. Apparently characteristic of ankylosing spondylitis blood was a TCR beta motif (eight highly homologous variants).

This clonotype showed up just a few times. Its target is not known. Input material: blood, either unsorted or a sorted T cell fraction (not recorded which). The source is a male donor with ankylosing spondylitis. V usage is TRBV5-4 and J usage is TRBJ2-2, with 11 bases that match TRBD2. CDR3 amino acids: CASSSGGLAENTGELFF. The CDR3 DNA is TGTGCCAGCAGCTCGGGGGGACTAGCGGAGAACACCGGGGAGCTGTTTTTT. Supplemented by reference TRBV5-4 and TRBJ2-2, the full variable domain reads ETGVTQSPTHLIKTRGQQVTLRCSSQSGHNTVSWYQQALGQGPQFIFQYYREEENGRGNFPPRFSGLQFPNYSSELNVNALELDDSALYLCASSSGGLAENTGELFFGEGSRLTVL.